This entry lists 30 T cell receptor beta chains sequenced from one sample in a study of blood T cell repertoires in COVID-19. Using immunoSEQ multiplex PCR, the repertoire was profiled, and TCRdb retains in-frame clones only, with some absent. The sample yields about 15,000 clones, less than 90% seen once. Sequencing was done on a sample of peripheral blood. All receptors come from a human donor in a cohort sampled during active COVID-19.

This clone came up a few times. V is TRBV4-1 and J is TRBJ2-3; 12 nucleotides match TRBD2. CDR1 is MGHRA, CDR2 YSYEKL, per germline. V shed 0 bases and J 5 bases; nucleotides not matched to a gene: 9. The CDR3 consists of 18 residues. The CDR3 DNA sequence: TGCGCCAGCAGCCAAGAAAGGCTAGCGGGGGGGCTTAAAGATACGCAGTATTTT. Translation gives CASSQERLAGGLKDTQYF.

This chain links TRBV4-2 with TRBJ1-3; 11 bases fit TRBD1. The CDR3 has 19 residues. V lost 0 bases to trimming and J lost 1 base; unmatched junction nucleotides: 8. Germline-derived CDR1 and CDR2 are LGHNA and YNFKEQ. CDR3 region: CASSQDLDRGLLSGNTIYF. The DNA for the CDR3 is TGTGCCAGCAGCCAAGACTTGGACAGGGGGCTTCTTTCTGGAAACACCATATATTTT.

V and J are TRBV6-4 and TRBJ2-2; D is possibly TRBD2 (5 bases). CDR1 and CDR2 (germline): MRHNA, SNTAGT. The CDR3 is 17 residues long. V was pared by 3 bases and J by 5 bases, with 19 bases between. For the CDR3, the DNA is TGTGCCAGCAGTGATACCCTAGCCAATAGAGAGACCGGGGAGCTGTTTTTT. This translates into CASSDTLANRETGELFF.

This clone was seen more than once but under ten times. The V call is TRBV2, the J call TRBJ2-1; 15 nucleotides agree with TRBD2. The junction had 6 bases not matched to a gene; V was cut back by 5 bases and J by 10 bases. CDR3 length equals 15 residues. The germline CDR1 and CDR2 sequences are SNHLY and FYNNEI. For the CDR3, the DNA is TGTGCCAGCAGTCCGGGACTAGCGGGGGGTGGGGAGCAGTTCTTC. Protein sequence: CASSPGLAGGGEQFF.

The rearrangement links TRBV19 to TRBJ2-1; 13 nucleotides align to TRBD2. The CDR3 runs 18 residues. Trimming took 5 bases from V and 1 from J; bases not matched to a gene: 8. Germline V gene lookup returns CDR1 LNHDA and CDR2 SQIVND (reference sequence). The CDR3 region is CASSQRTSGSLSYNEQFF. The CDR3 nucleotides read TGTGCCAGTAGTCAACGGACTAGCGGGAGCCTTTCCTACAATGAGCAGTTCTTC. Supplemented by reference TRBV19 and TRBJ2-1, the full variable domain reads DGGITQSPKYLFRKEGQNVTLSCEQNLNHDAMYWYRQDPGQGLRLIYYSQIVNDFQKGDIAEGYSVSREKKESFPLTVTSAQKNPTAFYLCASSQRTSGSLSYNEQFFGPGTRLTVL.

The V call is TRBV7-3, the J call TRBJ2-1; 8 bases are a match to TRBD2. The CDR3 length is 14 residues. V was pared by 5 bases and J by 8 bases, with 8 bases of the junction left unmatched. Germline CDR1 reads SGHTA; CDR2 reads FQGTGA. CDR3 region: CASSPSGRGYEQFF. In nucleotides, the CDR3 is TGTGCCAGCAGCCCAAGCGGGAGAGGCTATGAGCAGTTCTTC.

This clone appeared once. CDR3 amino acids: CASSPGQGAQTQYF. The CDR3 DNA follows: TGTGCCAGCAGCCCAGGACAGGGGGCCCAGACCCAGTACTTC. The chain links TRBV5-6 to TRBJ2-5; 11 positions agree with TRBD1. In germline, CDR1 is SGHDT, CDR2 YYEEEE. V lost 4 bases, J lost 6 bases, and 5 bases stayed unmatched. The CDR3 has 14 amino acids.

The gene calls are TRBV12-1 and TRBJ2-7; TRBD2 reflects the table's D call only, with no check against the DNA. TRBV12-1 is deemed a pseudogene. The CDR3 loop spans 16 amino acids. The CDR3 here is CASTLALGLGNYEQYF. CDR3 DNA: TGTGCCAGCACCTTGGCGCTTGGACTGGGAAACTACGAGCAGTACTTC.

J is TRBJ2-5 and V is TRBV6-5; D is unclear. V was trimmed by 6 bases and J by 5 bases, leaving 7 bases between them. The CDR3 length is 11 residues. Germline lookup yields CDR1 MNHEY and CDR2 SVGAGI. CDR3 coding DNA: TGTGCCAGCAGGAGGCGGGAGACCCAGTACTTC. Protein product: CASRRRETQYF.

The chain uses TRBV24-1 and TRBJ1-5; TRBD1 might be the D (5 bases). CDR3 length equals 13 residues. The V end was cut by 4 bases, the J end by 7 bases, with 10 bases between. CDR1 is KGHDR, CDR2 SFDVKD, per germline. The CDR3 nucleotides are TGTGCCACCAGTGAAGGGGATTACCAGCCCCAGCATTTT. Encoded protein: CATSEGDYQPQHF.

The chain combines TRBV7-3 with TRBJ2-6; D remains ambiguous. The CDR3 is 16 amino acids. From germline, CDR1 is SGHTA and CDR2 FQGTGA. V was pared by 2 bases and J by 0 bases, with 8 bases between. The CDR3 sequence: CASSLGGFSGANVLTF. The CDR3 bases are TGTGCCAGCAGCTTAGGCGGATTCTCTGGGGCCAACGTCCTGACTTTC.

V and J are TRBV7-9 and TRBJ2-1, with 14 bases identical to TRBD2. The CDR3 length is 15 residues. Germline CDR1 SEHNR, CDR2 FQNEAQ (reference sequence). V lost 4 bases, J lost 7 bases, and 3 bases stayed unmatched. The CDR3 sequence is CASSSTSGGGNEQFF. The CDR3 region has the DNA TGTGCCAGCAGCTCGACTAGCGGGGGGGGAAATGAGCAGTTCTTC. Looking up the rest from reference TRBV7-9 and TRBJ2-1 gives the full variable domain: DTGVSQNPRHKITKRGQNVTFRCDPISEHNRLYWYRQTLGQGPEFLTYFQNEAQLEKSRLLSDRFSAERPKGSFSTLEIQRTEQGDSAMYLCASSSTSGGGNEQFFGPGTRLTVL.

The rearrangement uses TRBV29-1 and TRBJ2-3, with 8 bases fitting TRBD1. After removal of 5 bases from V and 5 bases from J, the junction contained 3 bases not matched to a gene. Germline V gene sequence: CDR1 SQVTM, CDR2 ANQGSEA. The CDR3 extends over 12 amino acids. The CDR3, as DNA: TGCAGCGTTTCCAGGGGGCGAGATACGCAGTATTTT. Translating it yields CSVSRGRDTQYF.

V usage is TRBV10-2 and J usage is TRBJ2-1; 12 bases match TRBD2. The length of the CDR3 is 14 residues. CDR1 and CDR2 from the germline V gene are WSHSY and SAAADI. V lost 6 bases and J lost 10; bases outside the gene matches: 7. CDR3 residues: CASSPNGLAGEQFF. The CDR3, as DNA: TGCGCCAGCAGCCCCAACGGACTAGCGGGGGAGCAGTTCTTC.

The V and J genes are TRBV11-1 and TRBJ1-1, with D unresolved. Germline lookup yields CDR1 SGHAT and CDR2 FQDESV (reference sequence). The CDR3 is made up of 13 amino acids. Trimming shortened V by 1 base and J by 1 base, and 4 bases separated the two germline ends. The CDR3 nucleotides are TGTGCCAGCAGCTTAGTCGGGAACACTGAAGCTTTCTTT. Translating it yields CASSLVGNTEAFF.

The genes are TRBV10-3 and TRBJ2-1; D perhaps matches TRBD1 (5 bases). V lost 6 bases to trimming and J lost 1 base, with 10 bases between them. The CDR3 loop spans 14 amino acids. Looked up from germline, CDR1 is ENHRY and CDR2 is SYGVKD. CDR3 amino acids: CAIRDSSSYNEQFF. In DNA, the CDR3 is TGTGCCATCAGAGACAGCAGTTCCTACAATGAGCAGTTCTTC.

The chain is built from TRBV6-2 or TRBV6-3 and TRBJ1-1, with a possible D match to TRBD1 (5 bases). The V gene lost 2 bases and the J gene lost 5 bases, with 9 bases spanning the gap. Germline values: CDR1 MNHEY, CDR2 SVGEGT. The CDR3 runs 13 residues. DNA for the CDR3: TGTGCCAGCAGTTACAAGAAGGGGACTGAAGCTTTCTTT. Its protein product is CASSYKKGTEAFF.

The CDR3 is CASKGRVWSEQFF. CDR3 nucleotides: TGTGCCAGCAAAGGGCGGGTTTGGAGTGAGCAGTTCTTC. This sequence joins TRBV28 and TRBJ2-1; possibly TRBD2 for D (5 bases). The CDR3 length is 13 residues. The V gene lost 7 bases and the J gene lost 9 bases, with 16 bases spanning the gap. Germline V gene sequence: CDR1 MDHEN, CDR2 SYDVKM.

The DNA of the CDR3 is TGTGCCAGCAGCTTAGGACAGGGGGCGACGCAGTATTTT. Encoded protein: CASSLGQGATQYF. The gene calls are TRBV11-3 and TRBJ2-3; the match to TRBD1 covers 10 bases. This CDR3 is 13 amino acids long. Trimming took 1 base from V and 9 from J; bases not matched to a gene: 1. Germline loops: CDR1 SGHNT, CDR2 YENEEA. Drawing the rest from reference TRBV11-3 and TRBJ2-3, the complete variable domain is EAGVVQSPRYKIIEKKQPVAFWCNPISGHNTLYWYLQNLGQGPELLIRYENEEAVDDSQLPKDRFSAERLKGVDSTLKIQPAELGDSAVYLCASSLGQGATQYFGPGTRLTVL.

The rearrangement joins TRBV6-2 or TRBV6-3 to TRBJ2-7; D is perhaps TRBD1 (6 bases). Germline assignment: CDR1 MNHEY and CDR2 SVGEGT. With 3 bases removed from V and 3 bases from J, the gap between germline ends came to 9 bases. This CDR3 comprises 13 residues. CDR3 sequence reads: CASSYQGFYEQYF. CDR3 DNA sequence: TGTGCCAGCAGTTATCAGGGGTTCTACGAGCAGTACTTC.

The chain uses TRBV5-1 and TRBJ2-7; maybe TRBD1 (6 bases). The CDR3 has 13 amino acids. V was shortened by 5 bases and J by 1 base, with 10 bases between the two germline ends. Per germline, CDR1 SGHRS and CDR2 YFSETQ. CDR3: CASSWDTSYEQYF. The CDR3 DNA follows: TGCGCCAGCAGTTGGGACACATCCTACGAGCAGTACTTC.

This chain uses TRBV7-3 with TRBJ2-1; 12 bases agree with TRBD1. V trimming: 5 bases; J trimming: 8 bases; junction bases outside the gene matches: 4. CDR1 is SGHTA, CDR2 FQGTGA, per germline. This CDR3 comprises 14 residues. CDR3 DNA sequence: TGTGCCAGCAGCACCGGGACAGGGGGCCATGAGCAGTTCTTC. Its protein product is CASSTGTGGHEQFF.

The chain joins TRBV6-1 to TRBJ2-1; 10 nucleotides line up with TRBD2. CDR1 is MNHNS and CDR2 is SASEGT in the germline V gene. This CDR3 contains 14 residues. V was clipped by 3 bases and J by 13 bases; unmatched bases: 9. CDR3 sequence: CASSDSGGASGQFF. DNA of the CDR3: TGTGCCAGCAGTGACAGCGGGGGGGCCTCCGGTCAGTTCTTC.

The rearrangement uses TRBV15 and TRBJ2-1; TRBD1 matches 12 bases. The CDR3 has 17 amino acids. CDR1 and CDR2 (germline): LNHNV, YYDKDF (reference sequence). The trim removed 4 bases at V and 9 bases at J, leaving 13 bases unmatched. The CDR3 DNA is TGTGCCACCAGCACCTGGGACCGGGACAGGGGGCGCGGTGAGCAGTTCTTC. Protein: CATSTWDRDRGRGEQFF. Supplemented by reference TRBV15 and TRBJ2-1, the full variable domain reads DAMVIQNPRYQVTQFGKPVTLSCSQTLNHNVMYWYQQKSSQAPKLLFHYYDKDFNNEADTPDNFQSRRPNTSFCFLDIRSPGLGDTAMYLCATSTWDRDRGRGEQFFGPGTRLTVL.

The chain links TRBV20-1 to TRBJ2-3; D remains ambiguous. Between the trimmed V and J ends, which lost 5 bases and 4 bases, there was a span of 4 bases. Germline-derived CDR1 and CDR2 are DFQATT and SNEGSKA (reference sequence). The length of the CDR3 is 10 residues. The CDR3: CSASADTQYF. Written as DNA, the CDR3 is TGCAGTGCTTCCGCAGATACGCAGTATTTT.

The table lists this clone with a count of one. The chain carries TRBV5-5 and TRBJ2-1, with D uncertain. From germline, CDR1 is SGHKS and CDR2 YYEKEE (reference sequence). The CDR3 sequence is 14 residues long. With 2 bases removed from V and 6 bases from J, the gap between germline ends came to 12 bases. The CDR3: CASSFFTTLNEQFF. The DNA for the CDR3 is TGTGCCAGCAGCTTCTTTACTACACTCAATGAGCAGTTCTTC. Drawing the rest from reference TRBV5-5 and TRBJ2-1, the complete variable domain is DAGVTQSPTHLIKTRGQQVTLRCSPISGHKSVSWYQQVLGQGPQFIFQYYEKEERGRGNFPDRFSARQFPNYSSELNVNALLLGDSALYLCASSFFTTLNEQFFGPGTRLTVL.

V usage is TRBV5-1 and J usage is TRBJ2-7; D may be TRBD2 (7 bases). The length of the CDR3 is 17 residues. Per germline, CDR1 SGHRS and CDR2 YFSETQ. Trimming cost V 0 bases and J 3 bases, with 19 bases left between them. CDR3 sequence: CASSLEPGAGGHYEQYF. Here the CDR3 DNA reads TGCGCCAGCAGCTTGGAACCAGGGGCCGGGGGGCACTACGAGCAGTACTTC. The full variable domain, its missing parts supplied by reference TRBV5-1 and TRBJ2-7, is KAGVTQTPRYLIKTRGQQVTLSCSPISGHRSVSWYQQTPGQGLQFLFEYFSETQRNKGNFPGRFSGRQFSNSRSEMNVSTLELGDSALYLCASSLEPGAGGHYEQYFGPGTRLTVT.

This clone showed up just a few times. This sequence joins TRBV19 and TRBJ2-3; TRBD1 agrees at 10 bases. The CDR3 loop spans 14 amino acids. CDR1 is LNHDA, CDR2 SQIVND, per germline (reference sequence). Germline trimming cut 8 bases from V and 3 bases from J; bases unmatched to any gene: 5. The DNA for the CDR3 is TGTGCCAGTCGAGACAGGGGGCGAACAGATACGCAGTATTTT. This encodes CASRDRGRTDTQYF.

This clone was seen once. V usage is TRBV2 and J usage is TRBJ2-1, with D possibly matching TRBD1 (6 bases). The V gene's germline CDR1 is SNHLY and CDR2 FYNNEI. The CDR3 consists of 14 residues. Trimming took off 5 bases at V and 4 bases at J, with 12 bases between the two ends. The CDR3 region has the DNA TGTGCCAGCAGTCGCGGACAGATTTACAATGAGCAGTTCTTC. It is translated as CASSRGQIYNEQFF.

The chain couples TRBV15 to TRBJ2-7; 7 positions agree with TRBD1. The J segment lost 7 bases and the V segment lost 0 bases, leaving 6 bases of the junction unmatched. The CDR3 is 14 amino acids. Germline V CDR1 and CDR2: LNHNV, YYDKDF (reference sequence). The CDR3 sequence: CATSRDRGRFEQYF. CDR3 DNA: TGTGCCACCAGCAGAGATAGGGGGCGGTTTGAGCAGTACTTC.